What follows are 25 T cell receptor beta chains derived from one specimen sequenced in a study of siplizumab effects on memory and regulatory T cells (dated by TCRdb to about 2019). Receptor amplification or capture employed the immunoSEQ multiplex PCR assay. TCRdb took over this immuneACCESS table, retaining in-frame rearrangements with V and J assigned. Such tables are incomplete; in checked studies, under half of the missing clones stem from an unresolved V gene, and the remainder is unexplained. The sample has approximately 100,000 clones on record, 85% to 95% of them singletons. The ten largest clonotypes hold around 0.62% of the sample. The sample comprised Tregs sorted from blood. These receptors originate from a human donor in good health.

This clone was seen once. This chain links TRBV5-1 with TRBJ2-2; 10 bases align to TRBD2. The CDR3 totals 16 residues. The junction had 4 bases not matched to a gene; V was cut back by 4 bases and J by 1 base. CDR1 and CDR2 (germline): SGHRS, YFSETQ. CDR3 residues: CASSPAGGLNTGELFF. CDR3 in DNA: TGCGCCAGCAGCCCAGCGGGGGGGCTGAACACCGGGGAGCTGTTTTTT.

This clone was observed once. This rearrangement joins TRBV4-1 to TRBJ1-1; TRBD1 is a possible D gene (5 bases). This CDR3 region has 16 residues. Looked up from germline, CDR1 is MGHRA and CDR2 is YSYEKL. V gave up 0 bases and J gave up 1 base, with 12 bases separating them. The CDR3 bases are TGCGCCAGCAGCCAAGAGCGAGGAGGGGCGAACACTGAAGCTTTCTTT. Translated: CASSQERGGANTEAFF.

The V and J genes are TRBV11-2 and TRBJ2-7; 7 bases agree with TRBD2. Per the germline V gene, CDR1 is SGHAT and CDR2 is FQNNGV. After removal of 5 bases from V and 7 bases from J, the junction contained 17 bases not matched to a gene. The CDR3 consists of 16 residues. The CDR3 loop is CASSPPWTRGMGEQYF. DNA of the CDR3: TGTGCCAGCAGCCCCCCCTGGACTAGAGGGATGGGGGAGCAGTACTTC.

This clone was recorded once. The rearrangement uses TRBV9 and TRBJ2-7; no clear D. Germline CDR1 reads SGDLS; CDR2 reads YYNGEE. V dropped 0 bases and J dropped 6 bases, with 7 bases sitting between them. The CDR3 has 12 amino acids. The CDR3 spells CASSVDLGEQYF. CDR3 in DNA: TGTGCCAGCAGCGTAGATCTTGGCGAGCAGTACTTC. The whole variable domain, filled in from reference TRBV9 and TRBJ2-7, reads DSGVTQTPKHLITATGQRVTLRCSPRSGDLSVYWYQQSLDQGLQFLIQYYNGEERAKGNILERFSAQQFPDLHSELNLSSLELGDSALYFCASSVDLGEQYFGPGTRLTVT.

V is TRBV10-2 and J is TRBJ2-7; unclear D gene. Trimming pared 7 bases from V and 4 bases from J, leaving 17 bases between. Germline assignment: CDR1 WSHSY and CDR2 SAAADI. This CDR3 spans 14 amino acids. This CDR3 reads CASTSPFVRYEQYF. In nucleotides, the CDR3 is TGCGCCAGCACTAGTCCCTTTGTTAGGTACGAGCAGTACTTC.

The gene calls are TRBV5-1 and TRBJ1-2, with 8 bases lining up with TRBD1. The CDR3 extends over 13 amino acids. Germline V gene lookup returns CDR1 SGHRS and CDR2 YFSETQ. V lost 3 bases, J lost 5 bases, and 3 bases stayed unmatched. The DNA for the CDR3 is TGCGCCAGCAGCTCTACAGGGGGGTATGGCTACACCTTC. It is translated as CASSSTGGYGYTF. The full variable domain, completed using reference TRBV5-1 and TRBJ1-2, is KAGVTQTPRYLIKTRGQQVTLSCSPISGHRSVSWYQQTPGQGLQFLFEYFSETQRNKGNFPGRFSGRQFSNSRSEMNVSTLELGDSALYLCASSSTGGYGYTFGSGTRLTVV.

This chain connects TRBV27 to TRBJ2-1; D is undetermined. The CDR3 totals 16 residues. Germline V gene sequence: CDR1 MNHEY, CDR2 SMNVEV (reference sequence). V was clipped by 3 bases and J by 8 bases, with 20 bases between them. The CDR3 DNA is TGTGCCAGCAGTTTCTATAGTCAAAGGCCGGGCCATGAGCAGTTCTTC. Residues: CASSFYSQRPGHEQFF.

The chain carries TRBV10-1 and TRBJ2-7; D not resolved. V was trimmed by 0 bases and J by 5 bases, leaving 5 bases between them. Germline loops: CDR1 WNHNN, CDR2 SYGVQD (reference sequence). This CDR3 is built from 12 residues. The CDR3 loop is CASSESPDEQYF. The CDR3, as DNA: TGCGCCAGCAGTGAGTCCCCGGACGAGCAGTACTTC.

The CDR3 sequence is CASGSWGRASNYGYTF. Here the CDR3 DNA reads TGTGCCAGCGGATCCTGGGGGCGGGCTTCTAACTATGGCTACACCTTC. The chain uses TRBV5-8 and TRBJ1-2; D might be TRBD1 (6 bases). The CDR3 contains 16 residues. Germline loops: CDR1 SGHTS, CDR2 YDEGEE. The V and J ends lost 7 bases and 0 bases respectively, with 19 bases between them.

The chain joins TRBV5-4 to TRBJ2-7, with 8 bases that match TRBD2. The germline V gene has CDR1 SGHNT and CDR2 YYREEE (reference sequence). With V trimmed by 0 bases and J by 7 bases, 12 bases remained unmatched. The CDR3 extends over 16 amino acids. The CDR3 bases are TGTGCCAGCAGCTTGGCGGGGGGGAGAGGACCTGGAGAGCAGTACTTC. Its protein is CASSLAGGRGPGEQYF.

J is TRBJ1-4 and V is TRBV5-5; weak D call: TRBD1 (5 bases). The CDR3 sequence is 13 residues long. Germline-derived CDR1 and CDR2 are SGHKS and YYEKEE (reference sequence). CDR3 in DNA: TGTGCTAGCCAGGGTGCGGGAGGAGAAAAACTGTTTTTT. This sequence encodes CASQGAGGEKLFF.

The chain joins TRBV5-4 to TRBJ2-3; TRBD1 matches at 7 bases. CDR3 length: 13 residues. The junction had 2 bases not matched to a gene; V was cut back by 3 bases and J by 4 bases. The germline V gene has CDR1 SGHNT and CDR2 YYREEE (reference sequence). CDR3 DNA sequence: TGTGCCAGCAGCTCGACAGGGCCAGATACGCAGTATTTT. It yields the protein CASSSTGPDTQYF.

J is TRBJ2-1 and V is TRBV7-3, with 9 bases lining up with TRBD1. There are 15 residues in the CDR3. The V gene's germline CDR1 is SGHTA and CDR2 FQGTGA. The V segment lost 6 bases and the J segment 8 bases; nucleotides outside the gene matches: 11. The CDR3 is CASRIRDRDGYEQFF. Here the CDR3 DNA reads TGTGCCAGCAGGATACGGGACAGGGATGGTTATGAGCAGTTCTTC.

The chain is built from TRBV4-2 and TRBJ2-2, with D uncertain. Trimming removed 3 bases from V and 6 bases from J, with 11 bases in between. The CDR3 spans 14 residues. CDR1 and CDR2 (germline): LGHNA, YNFKEQ. Here the CDR3 reads CASSHDSRSGELFF. The CDR3 region has the DNA TGTGCCAGCAGCCACGATAGCAGGTCCGGGGAGCTGTTTTTT.

The V gene is TRBV5-1, the J gene TRBJ1-4; D is perhaps TRBD1 (6 bases). V lost 6 bases and J lost 5, with 14 bases in between. The CDR3 consists of 14 residues. Looked up from germline, CDR1 is SGHRS and CDR2 is YFSETQ. The CDR3 DNA reads TGCGCCAGCAAACCCGGACAGCCAAATGAAAAACTGTTTTTT. As protein: CASKPGQPNEKLFF.

The V gene is TRBV6-5, the J gene TRBJ2-1, with TRBD2 matching over 11 bases. Germline loops: CDR1 MNHEY, CDR2 SVGAGI. Trimming removed 7 bases from V and 8 bases from J; junction bases left unmatched: 10. This CDR3 is 15 amino acids long. The CDR3 DNA sequence: TGTGCCAGCAAACTAGCGGGAGCGGTTTACGATGAGCAGTTCTTC. This sequence encodes CASKLAGAVYDEQFF.

The genes are TRBV15 and TRBJ1-1; no clear D. The ends were cut back, 5 bases at V and 0 bases at J, with 4 bases in the middle. The length of the CDR3 is 12 residues. Germline V CDR1 and CDR2: LNHNV, YYDKDF (reference sequence). The CDR3 DNA reads as TGTGCCACCAGCGCTCTGAACACTGAAGCTTTCTTT. It specifies CATSALNTEAFF.

This clone was detected only once. J is TRBJ1-1 and V is TRBV9; no reliable D call. The germline V gene encodes CDR1 SGDLS and CDR2 YYNGEE. Between the trimmed V and J ends, which lost 0 bases and 7 bases, there was a span of 10 bases. The CDR3 spans 13 residues. The CDR3 bases are TGTGCCAGCAGCGTAGCTAGTTTTAGTGAAGCTTTCTTT. It is translated as CASSVASFSEAFF. The entire variable domain, with the rest obtained from reference TRBV9 and TRBJ1-1, is as follows: DSGVTQTPKHLITATGQRVTLRCSPRSGDLSVYWYQQSLDQGLQFLIQYYNGEERAKGNILERFSAQQFPDLHSELNLSSLELGDSALYFCASSVASFSEAFFGQGTRLTVV.

This sequence joins TRBV15 and TRBJ1-1, with 8 bases lining up with TRBD1. This CDR3 is 15 amino acids long. Looked up from germline, CDR1 is LNHNV and CDR2 is YYDKDF (reference sequence). The V and J ends lost 5 bases and 1 base, in that order; junction bases with no gene match: 6. In DNA, the CDR3 is TGTGCCACCAGCGGAGGACAGGGCTGGAACACTGAAGCTTTCTTT. Residues: CATSGGQGWNTEAFF. The full variable domain, completed using reference TRBV15 and TRBJ1-1, is DAMVIQNPRYQVTQFGKPVTLSCSQTLNHNVMYWYQQKSSQAPKLLFHYYDKDFNNEADTPDNFQSRRPNTSFCFLDIRSPGLGDTAMYLCATSGGQGWNTEAFFGQGTRLTVV.

As DNA, the CDR3 is TGTGCCACCAGCAGAACAGGGGGAAACTATGGCTACACCTTC. It yields the protein CATSRTGGNYGYTF. This chain joins TRBV15 and TRBJ1-2; the match to TRBD1 covers 8 bases. The V segment lost 2 bases and the J segment 2 bases; nucleotides outside the gene matches: 1. Germline lookup yields CDR1 LNHNV and CDR2 YYDKDF (reference sequence). This CDR3 spans 14 amino acids. Filled out from reference TRBV15 and TRBJ1-2, the complete variable domain reads DAMVIQNPRYQVTQFGKPVTLSCSQTLNHNVMYWYQQKSSQAPKLLFHYYDKDFNNEADTPDNFQSRRPNTSFCFLDIRSPGLGDTAMYLCATSRTGGNYGYTFGSGTRLTVV.

This chain uses TRBV30 with TRBJ1-1; perhaps TRBD1 as D (5 bases). V was pared by 2 bases and J by 2 bases, with 9 bases between. CDR1 and CDR2 (germline): GTSNPN, SVGIG (reference sequence). The CDR3 runs to 13 residues. CDR3 sequence: CAWSRQINTEAFF. In DNA form, the CDR3 reads TGTGCCTGGAGTCGACAGATTAACACTGAAGCTTTCTTT.

The J gene is TRBJ1-4, the V gene TRBV14, with a possible D match to TRBD1 (5 bases). The CDR3 runs 15 residues. The V end was cut by 5 bases, the J end by 0 bases, with 10 bases between. From germline, CDR1 is SGHDN and CDR2 FVKESK. Written as DNA, the CDR3 is TGTGCCAGCAGCGTTCGGACAACAACTAATGAAAAACTGTTTTTT. It encodes CASSVRTTTNEKLFF.

This clone was seen once. The rearrangement links TRBV11-1 to TRBJ1-2; no reliable D call. V lost 5 bases and J lost 2, with 9 bases in between. The germline V gene has CDR1 SGHAT and CDR2 FQDESV (reference sequence). The CDR3 totals 13 residues. CDR3 loop: CASSSVLNYGYTF. The CDR3, as DNA: TGTGCCAGCAGCAGCGTCTTGAACTATGGCTACACCTTC.

The chain couples TRBV29-1 to TRBJ2-7; D remains unclear. Germline values: CDR1 SQVTM, CDR2 ANQGSEA. CDR3 size: 12 residues. V was shortened by 6 bases and J by 5 bases, with 14 bases between the two germline ends. CDR3 nucleotide sequence: TGCAGCGTGACCAGTGGGATTAACGAGCAGTACTTC. Translating it yields CSVTSGINEQYF.

The chain carries TRBV9 and TRBJ1-6, with D uncertain. The CDR3 is made up of 14 amino acids. The ends were cut back, 0 bases at V and 7 bases at J, with 8 bases in the middle. Germline CDR1 and CDR2: SGDLS and YYNGEE. The DNA for the CDR3 is TGTGCCAGCAGCGTAGCTCAGAACAATTCACCCCTCCACTTT. This translates into CASSVAQNNSPLHF.